What follows describes a single T cell receptor beta chain. Its target is not known. The sample is drawn from a study of T cells in Graves' hyperthyroidism and ophthalmopathy. As for the study in general: At the time of initial diagnosis and before any treatment, peripheral blood was collected.

V was clipped by 1 base and J by 4 bases; unmatched bases: 4. CDR1 is SGDLS, CDR2 YYNGEE, per germline. This CDR3 region has 14 residues. The diagnoses drew upon clinical symptoms, serum thyroxine and TRAb, thyroid ultrasound and orbital computed tomography. The PBMCs were sourced from fresh peripheral blood (10 ml). General study results and limits: Most clonotypes expanded in thyroid above 0.001 were likewise present in blood.

Amplification yielded TCR beta CDR3 regions, with RNA transcripts as the source. When the TCR CDR3 underwent first-round RT-PCR, the HTBI primer set was used. TCRdb used MiXCR to reprocess the multiplex PCR reads, holding one entry per CDR3 protein. Of about 400,000 distinct CDR3 sequences in the sample, more than 12% were seen once. The rearrangement links TRBV9 to TRBJ2-7; TRBD2 agrees at 8 bases. The clonotype was recovered from a man aged 50 or older with Graves' ophthalmopathy. Sequenced material: blood. The CDR3 loop reads CASSVLAGQYEQYF. The CDR3 DNA reads TGTGCCAGCAGCGTACTAGCGGGTCAGTACGAGCAGTACTTC.